This T cell receptor beta chain originates from a study of shared clonotypes between healthy human individuals. CD8 cells classed as naive were CD45RO-negative and positively selected for CCR7, excluding terminally differentiated effector memory CD45RA+ cells. Genomic DNA of every subset was divided equally among multiple immunoSEQ plates. Sorted subsets were amplified in replicate PCRs using 200 ng DNA, 32,000 or so T cell genomes. Clones were sequenced by immunoSEQ multiplex PCR, and TCRdb holds only the in-frame ones, with some missing. The sample gives about 550,000 clones, just under 97% of which show up once; less than 0.13% is in the top ten. This CDR3 contains 16 residues. Per germline, CDR1 MNHEY and CDR2 SMNVEV (reference sequence). The germline V and J ends were trimmed by 0 bases and 0 bases, with 12 bases remaining between them.

The chain couples TRBV27 to TRBJ2-7; D may be TRBD1 (5 bases). The receptor was derived from a woman aged 25 to 39 in good health. The sequenced sample consisted of naive CD8+ T cells sorted from blood. Here the CDR3 reads CASSLSAGRISYEQYF. The DNA of the CDR3 is TGTGCCAGCAGTTTATCGGCAGGGCGGATCTCCTACGAGCAGTACTTC.